These 15 T cell receptor beta chains came from one sample sequenced in a study of blood T cells in healthy people across ages. Primed by a sample-barcoded 5' primer and a J-beta primer mix, a second PCR proceeded for about 7 to 11 cycles. Via MiXCR, TCRdb re-called the 5' RACE reads, giving one row per CDR3 protein. The table has 1.5 million or so distinct CDR3 sequences, around 42% seen once. The sequenced material came from blood. Receptors originate from a woman aged 18-29 years in good health.

This sequence joins TRBV20-1 and TRBJ2-5; 8 bases match TRBD2. Germline V gene sequence: CDR1 DFQATT, CDR2 SNEGSKA (reference sequence). The CDR3 runs to 14 residues. Losses at the gene ends were 1 base for V and 4 bases for J; bases not matched to a gene: 5. The CDR3 bases are TGCAGTGCTAGAGTCAGCGGGAGCAGAGAGACCCAGTACTTC. Translating it yields CSARVSGSRETQYF.

This clonotype was recorded at least ten times. The chain's CDR3 is CASSKFYEQYF. In nucleotides, the CDR3 is TGTGCCAGCAGCAAGTTCTACGAGCAGTACTTC. V usage is TRBV12-3 or TRBV12-4 and J usage is TRBJ2-7; no clear D. V dropped 6 bases and J dropped 3 bases, with 6 bases sitting between them. This CDR3 contains 11 residues.

The chain recombines TRBV4-2 with TRBJ2-7; 9 nucleotides line up with TRBD2. CDR1 is LGHNA and CDR2 is YNFKEQ in the germline V gene. V trimming: 4 bases; J trimming: 7 bases; junction bases outside the gene matches: 11. The CDR3 is 15 residues long. CDR3 in DNA: TGTGCCAGCAGCCCTCTACCTAGCGGGAACAATGAGCAGTACTTC. It yields the protein CASSPLPSGNNEQYF.

This clonotype has only a few counts. This chain uses TRBV5-5 with TRBJ2-5; 8 positions match TRBD1. CDR3 length equals 16 residues. Germline-derived CDR1 and CDR2 are SGHKS and YYEKEE (reference sequence). With V trimmed by 4 bases and J by 5 bases, 13 bases remained unmatched. The CDR3 region has the DNA TGTGCCAGCAGCCATCCTCCCGCAGGGGGCTGGGAGACCCAGTACTTC. Translated: CASSHPPAGGWETQYF.

This clonotype was detected a few times. The V gene is TRBV13, the J gene TRBJ2-1, with a weak D call TRBD1 (5 bases). Trimming pared 2 bases from V and 8 bases from J, leaving 13 bases between. Germline V lookup: CDR1 PRHDT, CDR2 FYEKMQ (reference sequence). This CDR3 is built from 14 residues. The CDR3 nucleotides are TGTGCCAGCAGCTTAAATTGGGGCCGGGATGAGCAGTTCTTC. Its protein product is CASSLNWGRDEQFF.

This clonotype was counted between two and nine times. The genes are TRBV12-3 or TRBV12-4 and TRBJ2-5, with TRBD2 matching over 9 bases. The CDR3 loop spans 14 amino acids. V lost 3 bases and J lost 5; bases outside the gene matches: 4. The CDR3 nucleotides read TGTGCCAGCAGTTTGACTAGCGGTATTGAGACCCAGTACTTC. It specifies CASSLTSGIETQYF.

The chain carries TRBV9 and TRBJ2-1; the D is unclear. This CDR3 contains 13 residues. V lost 4 bases to trimming and J lost 10 bases, with 15 bases between them. Germline CDR1 SGDLS, CDR2 YYNGEE. The CDR3 DNA follows: TGTGCCAGCAGCCCTAGTGTGAAGTCAGAGCAGTTCTTC. This gives the protein CASSPSVKSEQFF.

The sample holds a few counts of this clonotype. The V and J genes are TRBV27 and TRBJ2-7; D is undetermined. This CDR3 is built from 11 residues. The V end lost 4 bases, the J end lost 7 bases, and 8 bases lay between the germline ends. The V gene's germline CDR1 is MNHEY and CDR2 SMNVEV (reference sequence). For the CDR3, the DNA is TGTGCCAGCAGTTCCTTTTCGGAGCAGTACTTC. It translates to CASSSFSEQYF.

This clonotype has ten or more counts. This sequence joins TRBV29-1 and TRBJ2-5; possibly TRBD1 or TRBD2 for D (5 bases each). CDR1 SQVTM and CDR2 ANQGSEA come from the germline V gene. Trimming removed 4 bases at V and 2 bases at J, with 11 bases between. The CDR3 loop spans 13 amino acids. Written as DNA, the CDR3 is TGCAGCGTTGTCAGATGGGGGCAAGAGACCCAGTACTTC. The encoded protein is CSVVRWGQETQYF.

This CDR3 reads CASSQIGGSNTGELFF. In nucleotides, the CDR3 is TGTGCCAGCAGCCAAATTGGGGGTTCGAACACCGGGGAGCTGTTTTTT. The J gene is TRBJ2-2, the V gene TRBV3-1, with D perhaps being TRBD1 or TRBD2 (5 bases each). Trimming left V 2 bases short and J 0 bases short, with 10 bases between. Germline assignment: CDR1 LGHDT and CDR2 YNNKEL (reference sequence). There are 16 residues in the CDR3. The full variable domain, its missing parts supplied by reference TRBV3-1 and TRBJ2-2, is DTAVSQTPKYLVTQMGNDKSIKCEQNLGHDTMYWYKQDSKKFLKIMFSYNNKELIINETVPNRFSPKSPDKAHLNLHINSLELGDSAVYFCASSQIGGSNTGELFFGEGSRLTVL.

The chain links TRBV12-3 or TRBV12-4 to TRBJ1-1; D is unclear. Trimming stripped 4 bases from V and 8 bases from J, with 11 bases between. The CDR3 is 12 amino acids. The CDR3 nucleotides are TGTGCCAGCAGTTCTTTTCCAGCCGAAGCTTTCTTT. This codes for CASSSFPAEAFF.

This clonotype was counted between two and nine times. The chain combines TRBV3-1 with TRBJ1-6, with 8 positions matching TRBD1. V shed 6 bases, J shed 8 bases, and the junction held 9 bases outside the gene matches. CDR3 length equals 15 residues. In germline, CDR1 is LGHDT, CDR2 YNNKEL (reference sequence). This CDR3 reads CASRTGAGLDSPLHF. The CDR3 DNA reads as TGTGCCAGCAGGACAGGGGCTGGACTGGATTCACCCCTCCACTTT.

The chain has TRBV6-1 and TRBJ2-1, with a weak D call TRBD1 (6 bases). The CDR3 has 18 residues. Germline CDR1 is MNHNS and CDR2 is SASEGT. V was trimmed by 5 bases and J by 0 bases, leaving 20 bases between them. As DNA, the CDR3 is TGTGCCAGCAGTAAATGGGCCCAGGGGCTGGCCTCCTACAATGAGCAGTTCTTC. Protein: CASSKWAQGLASYNEQFF.

The gene calls are TRBV20-1 and TRBJ2-1; TRBD2 might be the D (6 bases). The V gene's germline CDR1 is DFQATT and CDR2 SNEGSKA (reference sequence). The CDR3 sequence is 13 residues long. Trimming took 0 bases from V and 8 from J, leaving 11 bases between them. CDR3 protein: CSARDSQRDEQFF. Here the CDR3 DNA reads TGCAGTGCTAGAGATTCCCAGCGGGATGAGCAGTTCTTC.

The chain has TRBV7-2 and TRBJ1-2; D is possibly TRBD1 (5 bases). V shed 5 bases and J shed 8 bases, with 15 bases lying between them. The CDR3 sequence is 13 residues long. Germline values: CDR1 SGHTA, CDR2 FQGNSA. The CDR3 DNA reads TGTGCCAGCAGCCGGGGACGGACGGGCGGCTACACCTTC. Translated, it gives CASSRGRTGGYTF.